These 15 T cell receptor beta chains were sequenced from one sample in a study of control samples from healthy donors and cancer patients. The protocol was immunoSEQ multiplex PCR, while the TCRdb copy is restricted to in-frame clones and leaves out a portion. The sample includes 35,000 to 55,000 clones, approximately 87% seen only once; the top ten take around 9.6%. Sequencing was performed on PBMCs. The receptor source for this set is an older woman with lung cancer.

This clone has a single count. The V gene is TRBV10-3, the J gene TRBJ1-1, with no clear D. Germline assignment: CDR1 ENHRY and CDR2 SYGVKD. The V end was cut by 0 bases, the J end by 6 bases, with 11 bases between. This CDR3 is built from 14 residues. The CDR3 reads CAISESSTPSEAFF. The CDR3 DNA reads TGTGCCATCAGTGAGTCGTCAACACCCTCTGAAGCTTTCTTT.

This clone was seen once. The chain employs TRBV9 and TRBJ1-1; 8 bases agree with TRBD1. The CDR3 spans 17 residues. After removal of 4 bases from V and 0 bases from J, the junction contained 11 bases not matched to a gene. Germline CDR1 reads SGDLS; CDR2 reads YYNGEE. The CDR3 coding sequence is TGTGCCAGCAGCCAGGGGGCAGGGGCGGGTGTGAACACTGAAGCTTTCTTT. It codes for CASSQGAGAGVNTEAFF. Based on the CDR3 plus reference TRBV9 and TRBJ1-1, the full variable domain is DSGVTQTPKHLITATGQRVTLRCSPRSGDLSVYWYQQSLDQGLQFLIQYYNGEERAKGNILERFSAQQFPDLHSELNLSSLELGDSALYFCASSQGAGAGVNTEAFFGQGTRLTVV.

This clone was found a few times. The V gene is TRBV13, the J gene TRBJ2-7; possible D gene TRBD2, 6 bases. The germline gives CDR1 PRHDT, CDR2 FYEKMQ (reference sequence). The CDR3 runs to 16 residues. Trimming left V 0 bases short and J 5 bases short, with 17 bases between. The CDR3 coding sequence is TGTGCCAGCAGCTTAGGCGGGATGCGGGATAACAACGAGCAGTACTTC. Translated: CASSLGGMRDNNEQYF. The full variable domain, completed using reference TRBV13 and TRBJ2-7, is AAGVIQSPRHLIKEKRETATLKCYPIPRHDTVYWYQQGPGQDPQFLISFYEKMQSDKGSIPDRFSAQQFSDYHSELNMSSLELGDSALYFCASSLGGMRDNNEQYFGPGTRLTVT.

The chain is built from TRBV6-5 and TRBJ2-3; TRBD2 matches at 8 bases. This CDR3 has 16 amino acids. The germline gives CDR1 MNHEY, CDR2 SVGAGI. V was clipped by 2 bases and J by 0 bases; unmatched bases: 4. The CDR3 loop reads CASSYTTSASTDTQYF. DNA for the CDR3: TGTGCCAGCAGTTACACGACTAGCGCCAGCACAGATACGCAGTATTTT.

The chain joins TRBV6-6 to TRBJ1-3, with a weak D call TRBD1 (5 bases). Germline CDR1 reads MNHNY; CDR2 reads SVGAGI (reference sequence). This CDR3 is 14 amino acids long. V was clipped by 7 bases and J by 4 bases, with 14 bases between them. The CDR3 loop is CASTIGTEGNTIYF. CDR3 DNA: TGTGCCAGCACCATTGGGACGGAGGGAAACACCATATATTTT.

This rearrangement joins TRBV19 to TRBJ1-1; D is possibly TRBD1 (6 bases). The germline V and J ends were trimmed by 3 bases and 1 base, with 18 bases remaining between them. The CDR3 is made up of 17 amino acids. The germline CDR1 and CDR2 sequences are LNHDA and SQIVND (reference sequence). The CDR3 sequence: CASSIAQGLGGNTEAFF. The CDR3 region has the DNA TGTGCCAGTAGTATCGCACAGGGACTTGGAGGGAACACTGAAGCTTTCTTT.

This clone was counted only a few times. This rearrangement joins TRBV4-1 to TRBJ2-3; no reliable D call. CDR3 size: 16 residues. V lost 1 base to trimming and J lost 2 bases, with 13 bases between them. Germline loops: CDR1 MGHRA, CDR2 YSYEKL. CDR3 loop: CASSQVNMGFTDTQYF. The CDR3, as DNA: TGCGCCAGCAGCCAAGTTAACATGGGGTTCACAGATACGCAGTATTTT.

V gene TRBV10-3 combines with J gene TRBJ1-2; 11 nucleotides align to TRBD1. This CDR3 contains 12 residues. J lost 5 bases, V lost 10 bases, and 3 bases had no gene match. Germline V gene lookup returns CDR1 ENHRY and CDR2 SYGVKD. The CDR3 is CASGQGAYGYTF. Here the CDR3 DNA reads TGTGCCAGCGGACAGGGGGCTTATGGCTACACCTTC.

The CDR3 is CASSAGGGMNTEAFF. CDR3 DNA sequence: TGTGCCAGCAGCGCCGGCGGGGGTATGAACACTGAAGCTTTCTTT. The rearrangement uses TRBV9 and TRBJ1-1, with D perhaps matching TRBD1 (5 bases). The CDR3 is made up of 15 amino acids. Deletions cut 3 bases from V and 0 bases from J, with 12 bases between. The germline CDR1 and CDR2 sequences are SGDLS and YYNGEE.

V gene TRBV6-5 combines with J gene TRBJ1-2; 7 nucleotides match TRBD1. V shed 6 bases, J shed 2 bases, and the junction held 0 bases outside the gene matches. The CDR3 has 12 residues. Per the germline V gene, CDR1 is MNHEY and CDR2 is SVGAGI. The DNA for the CDR3 is TGTGCCAGCAGGGGACAGAACTATGGCTACACCTTC. It specifies CASRGQNYGYTF.

This clone appeared a single time. The gene calls are TRBV27 and TRBJ2-7, with 12 nucleotides matching TRBD2. V shed 8 bases and J 3 bases; nucleotides not matched to a gene: 5. Germline V gene data show CDR1 as MNHEY and CDR2 as SMNVEV (reference sequence). The CDR3 sequence is 14 residues long. In DNA, the CDR3 is TGTGCCAGCGCTCCGGGACTAGCGGGCTACGAGCAGTACTTC. Amino acids: CASAPGLAGYEQYF.

CDR3 amino acids: CVRSLATRGNNQPQHF. CDR3 DNA sequence: TGTGTCAGAAGCTTAGCAACGAGAGGGAACAATCAGCCCCAGCATTTT. This sequence joins TRBV7-5 and TRBJ1-5. TRBV7-5 is described as a pseudogene. This CDR3 is built from 16 residues.

The chain has TRBV7-3 and TRBJ2-3, with D unclear. CDR3 size: 13 residues. Trimming took 5 bases from V and 2 from J, leaving 8 bases between them. The V gene's germline CDR1 is SGHTA and CDR2 FQGTGA. The CDR3 DNA reads as TGTGCCAGCAGCCCGAGCAACACAGATACGCAGTATTTT. Translated: CASSPSNTDTQYF. Full variable domain (rest looked up from reference TRBV7-3 and TRBJ2-3): GAGVSQTPSNKVTEKGKYVELRCDPISGHTALYWYRQSLGQGPEFLIYFQGTGAADDSGLPNDRFFAVRPEGSVSTLKIQRTERGDSAVYLCASSPSNTDTQYFGPGTRLTVL.

V gene TRBV7-2 combines with J gene TRBJ1-4; 10 bases are shared with TRBD1. Per germline, CDR1 SGHTA and CDR2 FQGNSA. CDR3 length equals 15 residues. Trimming at V came to 3 bases and at J to 6 bases, leaving 4 bases not matched to a gene. CDR3 nucleotide sequence: TGTGCCAGCAGCTTCGGGACAGGGGTTTATGAAAAACTGTTTTTT. It specifies CASSFGTGVYEKLFF.

J is TRBJ2-7 and V is TRBV6-5, with D maybe TRBD2 (5 bases). This CDR3 spans 14 amino acids. Trimming took off 8 bases at V and 5 bases at J, with 19 bases between the two ends. Germline CDR1 MNHEY, CDR2 SVGAGI. CDR3 loop: CASLEVPPWDEQYF. CDR3 nucleotide sequence: TGTGCCAGCCTGGAGGTTCCACCGTGGGACGAGCAGTACTTC.